What follows are 32 T cell receptor beta chains derived from one specimen sequenced in a study of blood T cell repertoires in COVID-19. Assay: immunoSEQ multiplex PCR; the TCRdb copy retains only in-frame clones and omits some. The repertoire holds hundreds of thousands of clones, with about nine tenths as singletons. Specimen: peripheral blood. The source is a woman aged 25 to 39 with active or convalescent COVID-19.

The chain is built from TRBV10-3 and TRBJ1-4; 8 bases agree with TRBD1. The V and J ends lost 3 bases and 0 bases, in that order; junction bases with no gene match: 3. Germline values: CDR1 ENHRY, CDR2 SYGVKD. The CDR3 has 16 amino acids. CDR3 DNA sequence: TGTGCCATCAGTGAAGGACAGGGAGCAACTAATGAAAAACTGTTTTTT. It is translated as CAISEGQGATNEKLFF.

A note on this clone: Additional DNA sequences in this sample encode the identical CDR3. CDR3 amino acids: CASSQVSGGRETQYF. The DNA for the CDR3 is TGCGCCAGCAGCCAAGTATCGGGGGGGCGTGAGACCCAGTACTTC. The rearrangement joins TRBV4-1 to TRBJ2-5, with TRBD2 identical over 8 bases. The CDR3 is made up of 15 amino acids. The germline V gene has CDR1 MGHRA and CDR2 YSYEKL. Losses at the gene ends were 1 base for V and 5 bases for J; bases not matched to a gene: 6.

The chain uses TRBV9 and TRBJ2-3, with 11 bases fitting TRBD2. Germline CDR1 is SGDLS and CDR2 is YYNGEE. Trimming at V came to 4 bases and at J to 6 bases, leaving 13 bases not matched to a gene. The CDR3 consists of 17 residues. The CDR3 loop is CASSTDLAGGLRDTQYF. CDR3 DNA: TGTGCCAGCAGCACAGACCTAGCGGGGGGACTCAGGGATACGCAGTATTTT.

This rearrangement joins TRBV18 to TRBJ1-1; no clear D gene. CDR3 length: 16 residues. Trimming left V 1 base short and J 1 base short, with 13 bases between. CDR1 KGHSH and CDR2 LQKENI come from the germline V gene. CDR3 nucleotide sequence: TGTGCCAGCTCACCACGTTCAGTGGCTTCGAACACTGAAGCTTTCTTT. Translating it yields CASSPRSVASNTEAFF.

The chain carries TRBV5-4 and TRBJ1-2; the D is unclear. The CDR3 has 15 amino acids. Germline V lookup: CDR1 SGHNT, CDR2 YYREEE (reference sequence). Trimming stripped 3 bases from V and 6 bases from J, with 18 bases between. The CDR3 DNA is TGTGCCAGCAGCTACCGTTTGGAACCCGGGGATGGCTACACCTTC. As protein: CASSYRLEPGDGYTF.

V and J are TRBV2 and TRBJ1-2; tentative D call: TRBD1 (5 bases). Trimming left V 8 bases short and J 3 bases short, with 10 bases between. Germline CDR1 and CDR2: SNHLY and FYNNEI. This CDR3 has 12 residues. Written as DNA, the CDR3 is TGTGCCAGCGTCAGGGTCGACTATGGCTACACCTTC. Its protein product is CASVRVDYGYTF. The full variable domain, in which reference TRBV2 and TRBJ1-2 provide the parts outside the CDR3, is EPEVTQTPSHQVTQMGQEVILRCVPISNHLYFYWYRQILGQKVEFLVSFYNNEISEKSEIFDDQFSVERPDGSNFTLKIRSTKLEDSAMYFCASVRVDYGYTFGSGTRLTVV.

J is TRBJ1-5 and V is TRBV3-1 (or the pseudogene TRBV3-2); D ambiguous. The CDR3 has 12 amino acids. Trimming pared 3 bases from V and 4 bases from J, leaving 4 bases between. Germline V gives CDR1 LGHDT, CDR2 YNNKEL (reference sequence). The CDR3 coding sequence is TGTGCCAGCAGCCAGGCTAATCAGCCCCAGCATTTT. Encoded protein: CASSQANQPQHF.

This clone has just one count. The CDR3 spells CASSATPQGGEQYF. CDR3 bases: TGTGCCAGCAGTGCCACCCCCCAGGGAGGGGAGCAGTACTTC. This chain uses TRBV27 with TRBJ2-7; 7 bases align to TRBD2. The junction had 11 bases not matched to a gene; V was cut back by 5 bases and J by 7 bases. The germline V gene has CDR1 MNHEY and CDR2 SMNVEV (reference sequence). This CDR3 has 14 residues.

The V gene is TRBV5-1, the J gene TRBJ1-2, with 8 bases aligning to TRBD1. Germline CDR1 SGHRS, CDR2 YFSETQ. This CDR3 spans 16 amino acids. V dropped 0 bases and J dropped 4; count of bases not matched to a gene: 8. CDR3 nucleotides: TGCGCCAGCAGCTTGGATGGACAGGGAGCGGGCTATGGCTACACCTTC. Translating gives CASSLDGQGAGYGYTF.

This clone was observed a few times. The chain is built from TRBV5-1 and TRBJ1-5; weak D call: TRBD1 (5 bases). Germline assignment: CDR1 SGHRS and CDR2 YFSETQ. CDR3 length equals 14 residues. V was clipped by 2 bases and J by 2 bases, with 8 bases between them. The CDR3 spells CASSFSGGNQPQHF. In DNA, the CDR3 is TGCGCCAGCAGCTTTTCGGGGGGCAATCAGCCCCAGCATTTT.

V is TRBV19 and J is TRBJ1-5; D is unresolved. V was shortened by 7 bases and J by 3 bases, with 7 bases between the two germline ends. The CDR3 runs to 12 residues. Germline V gene lookup returns CDR1 LNHDA and CDR2 SQIVND (reference sequence). Here the CDR3 DNA reads TGTGCCAGTAACCTAGTCAATCAGCCCCAGCATTTT. Encoded protein: CASNLVNQPQHF.

This chain connects TRBV27 to TRBJ2-3, with TRBD2 matching over 10 bases. Germline CDR1 and CDR2: MNHEY and SMNVEV (reference sequence). The trim removed 1 base at V and 4 bases at J, leaving 5 bases unmatched. The CDR3 totals 16 residues. CDR3 residues: CASSLWSGGEADTQYF. Here the CDR3 DNA reads TGTGCCAGCAGTTTATGGAGCGGGGGGGAGGCAGATACGCAGTATTTT.

The chain links TRBV10-3 to TRBJ2-1; D ambiguous. Trimming shortened V by 3 bases and J by 0 bases, and 9 bases separated the two germline ends. CDR3 length: 15 residues. Germline loops: CDR1 ENHRY, CDR2 SYGVKD. The CDR3 sequence is CAISEVSSSYNEQFF. The DNA of the CDR3 is TGTGCCATCAGTGAAGTAAGTAGCTCCTACAATGAGCAGTTCTTC.

This clone was seen more than once but under ten times. The genes are TRBV5-5 and TRBJ1-5; no clear D. This CDR3 spans 13 amino acids. Germline CDR1 and CDR2: SGHKS and YYEKEE (reference sequence). Trimming took 1 base from V and 7 from J, leaving 9 bases between them. DNA of the CDR3: TGTGCCAGCAGCTTGATCGACGGGCAGCCCCAGCATTTT. Its translation: CASSLIDGQPQHF. Full variable domain (rest looked up from reference TRBV5-5 and TRBJ1-5): DAGVTQSPTHLIKTRGQQVTLRCSPISGHKSVSWYQQVLGQGPQFIFQYYEKEERGRGNFPDRFSARQFPNYSSELNVNALLLGDSALYLCASSLIDGQPQHFGDGTRLSIL.

V usage is TRBV19 and J usage is TRBJ2-2; possible D gene TRBD2, 5 bases. There are 14 residues in the CDR3. The germline V and J ends were trimmed by 10 bases and 2 bases, with 14 bases remaining between them. Per the germline V gene, CDR1 is LNHDA and CDR2 is SQIVND (reference sequence). For the CDR3, the DNA is TGTGCCACCTCCCCCCGGGGTAACACCGGGGAGCTGTTTTTT. This codes for CATSPRGNTGELFF.

The table lists this clone with a count of one. The V call is TRBV7-2, the J call TRBJ2-2, with D perhaps TRBD2 (6 bases). The length of the CDR3 is 16 residues. Per germline, CDR1 SGHTA and CDR2 FQGNSA. V lost 3 bases and J lost 6, with 17 bases in between. Here the CDR3 DNA reads TGTGCCAGCAGCTTTTTGCGGAGGGCCGGTCCCGGGGAGCTGTTTTTT. It translates to CASSFLRRAGPGELFF.

The chain carries TRBV6-5 and TRBJ2-1; the match to TRBD1 covers 8 bases. V gave up 10 bases and J gave up 2 bases; unmatched junction bases: 7. The CDR3 has 14 residues. CDR1 and CDR2 (germline): MNHEY, SVGAGI. This CDR3 is CAIGQGRTYNEQFF. The CDR3 region has the DNA TGTGCCATAGGACAGGGACGTACCTACAATGAGCAGTTCTTC.

In this sample, this clone turned up a few times. DNA of the CDR3: TGTGCCAGCAGCTTTAGCCGCCAAGAGACCCAGTACTTC. Its protein product is CASSFSRQETQYF. The rearrangement joins TRBV7-2 to TRBJ2-5; D is unclear. Germline V gene sequence: CDR1 SGHTA, CDR2 FQGNSA. V was shortened by 3 bases and J by 1 base, with 6 bases between the two germline ends. The CDR3 extends over 13 amino acids.

This clone has more than one count but fewer than ten. This chain links TRBV28 with TRBJ1-1; TRBD1 agrees at 8 bases. V lost 0 bases and J lost 11; bases outside the gene matches: 5. Germline V gene sequence: CDR1 MDHEN, CDR2 SYDVKM. The CDR3 contains 13 residues. CDR3 in DNA: TGTGCCAGCAGTTTATGGGTTACAGGGGGGGCTTTCTTT. This codes for CASSLWVTGGAFF.

This chain links TRBV27 with TRBJ2-7; maybe TRBD1 (6 bases). The germline CDR1 and CDR2 sequences are MNHEY and SMNVEV (reference sequence). V lost 1 base and J lost 2, with 12 bases in between. CDR3 length: 15 amino acids. The CDR3 DNA reads as TGTGCCAGCAGTTTATTATCCGGGACACCCTACGAGCAGTACTTC. Translation: CASSLLSGTPYEQYF.

The rearrangement joins TRBV6-1 to TRBJ2-3; tentatively, D is TRBD1 (6 bases). Per germline, CDR1 MNHNS and CDR2 SASEGT. The CDR3 has 14 amino acids. V was shortened by 0 bases and J by 6 bases, with 10 bases between the two germline ends. CDR3 DNA: TGTGCCAGCAGTGAAGCGAGGGGGTACGATACGCAGTATTTT. As protein: CASSEARGYDTQYF.

V usage is TRBV6-5 and J usage is TRBJ1-6; D unresolved. The CDR3 spans 15 residues. The germline V and J ends were trimmed by 5 bases and 0 bases, with 8 bases remaining between them. Germline CDR1 is MNHEY and CDR2 is SVGAGI. CDR3 residues: CASSTYTSYNSPLHF. The DNA of the CDR3 is TGTGCCAGCAGTACATATACCTCCTATAATTCACCCCTCCACTTT.

The chain couples TRBV6-7 to TRBJ2-1; possibly TRBD2 for D (6 bases). TRBV6-7 is reported as an ORF; its role is uncertain. CDR3 length: 14 residues. Trimming shortened V by 6 bases and J by 5 bases, and 14 bases separated the two germline ends. The DNA for the CDR3 is TGTGCCAGCAGGACGGGGGACTCTAACAATGAGCAGTTCTTC. Its protein product is CASRTGDSNNEQFF.

The chain uses TRBV5-8 and TRBJ2-3; the match to TRBD1 covers 9 bases. V was pared by 0 bases and J by 4 bases, with 0 bases of the junction left unmatched. The CDR3 contains 14 residues. The germline gives CDR1 SGHTS, CDR2 YDEGEE. CDR3 sequence (DNA): TGTGCCAGCAGCTTGGGGGACAGGGCAGATACGCAGTATTTT. Translated, it gives CASSLGDRADTQYF.

The genes are TRBV10-3 and TRBJ2-1, with 12 bases that match TRBD2. V gave up 5 bases and J gave up 8 bases; unmatched junction bases: 16. The germline CDR1 and CDR2 sequences are ENHRY and SYGVKD. The CDR3 covers 18 residues. CDR3 nucleotide sequence: TGTGCCATCAGTCGAGGACTAGCGGGACCCAGCAACGGCCATGAGCAGTTCTTC. This translates into CAISRGLAGPSNGHEQFF.

This rearrangement joins TRBV19 to TRBJ1-1; 7 bases match TRBD1. The CDR3 contains 13 residues. With 4 bases clipped from V and 7 bases from J, the junction kept 6 bases outside the gene matches. Germline V gene lookup returns CDR1 LNHDA and CDR2 SQIVND (reference sequence). CDR3 in DNA: TGTGCCAGTAGTAGACAGGGCGCACGTGAAGCTTTCTTT. Its protein is CASSRQGAREAFF.

The chain uses TRBV29-1 and TRBJ1-1; tentative D call: TRBD1 (6 bases). Germline V gene data show CDR1 as SQVTM and CDR2 as ANQGSEA. The CDR3 extends over 14 amino acids. V was pared by 6 bases and J by 2 bases, with 16 bases between. The CDR3 sequence: CSVLTGTYNTEAFF. Here the CDR3 DNA reads TGCAGCGTCCTTACAGGGACCTATAACACTGAAGCTTTCTTT.

The V and J genes are TRBV10-3 and TRBJ1-2, with TRBD1 as a possible D gene (6 bases). This CDR3 is 14 amino acids long. V was shortened by 2 bases and J by 2 bases, with 9 bases between the two germline ends. CDR1 is ENHRY, CDR2 SYGVKD, per germline. CDR3 DNA: TGTGCCATCAGTGAGCAGGGGATAAACTATGGCTACACCTTC. Amino acid sequence: CAISEQGINYGYTF.

This clone was seen a handful of times. The rearrangement uses TRBV27 and TRBJ2-2; D gene uncertain. The CDR3 is 12 amino acids. The V end lost 6 bases, the J end lost 3 bases, and 5 bases lay between the germline ends. In germline, CDR1 is MNHEY, CDR2 SMNVEV (reference sequence). The CDR3, as DNA: TGTGCCAGCAGACAATACACCGGGGAGCTGTTTTTT. Protein product: CASRQYTGELFF.

In regard to this clone: Other DNA sequences in the same sample also yield this CDR3. The chain uses TRBV19 and TRBJ1-2; D gene uncertain. CDR3 length equals 12 residues. V lost 3 bases to trimming and J lost 8 bases, with 10 bases between them. From germline, CDR1 is LNHDA and CDR2 SQIVND (reference sequence). The CDR3 protein is CASSIKGGGYTF. In DNA form, the CDR3 reads TGTGCCAGTAGTATCAAGGGAGGCGGCTACACCTTC. Variable domain in full (rest from reference TRBV19 and TRBJ1-2): DGGITQSPKYLFRKEGQNVTLSCEQNLNHDAMYWYRQDPGQGLRLIYYSQIVNDFQKGDIAEGYSVSREKKESFPLTVTSAQKNPTAFYLCASSIKGGGYTFGSGTRLTVV.

CDR3 nucleotides: TGTGCCAGCAGCTTCATACAGGGTGTCCTGGATGGCTACACCTTC. Translating it yields CASSFIQGVLDGYTF. The chain combines TRBV7-9 with TRBJ1-2; tentative D call: TRBD1 (6 bases). This CDR3 spans 15 amino acids. From germline, CDR1 is SEHNR and CDR2 FQNEAQ (reference sequence). Deletions cut 3 bases from V and 6 bases from J, with 17 bases between.

The V and J genes are TRBV19 and TRBJ2-7, with D possibly matching TRBD2 (6 bases). From germline, CDR1 is LNHDA and CDR2 SQIVND (reference sequence). V was clipped by 0 bases and J by 0 bases, with 9 bases between them. The CDR3 sequence is 15 residues long. The CDR3 is CASSIEEGSSYEQYF. The DNA of the CDR3 is TGTGCCAGTAGTATAGAGGAGGGAAGCTCCTACGAGCAGTACTTC.